This TCR beta chain was documented in a study of T cells in Graves' hyperthyroidism and ophthalmopathy. The germline gives CDR1 MNHNS, CDR2 SASEGT. The trim removed 6 bases at V and 5 bases at J, leaving 5 bases unmatched. The CDR3 contains 14 residues. RNA transcripts gave rise to amplified TCR beta CDR3 regions. The TCR CDR3 first-round RT-PCR relied on the HTBI primer set. In TCRdb, the multiplex PCR reads were re-called with MiXCR into one record per CDR3 protein. This table has 500,000 to 550,000 distinct CDR3 sequences, 20% appearing once. V is TRBV6-1 and J is TRBJ1-1; TRBD1 matches 11 bases. Sample: blood. This TCR was sampled from a man younger than 30 with Graves' hyperthyroidism. DNA for the CDR3: TGTGCCAGCAGCCCGGGACAGGGGGAAACTGAAGCTTTCTTT. This translates into CASSPGQGETEAFF.